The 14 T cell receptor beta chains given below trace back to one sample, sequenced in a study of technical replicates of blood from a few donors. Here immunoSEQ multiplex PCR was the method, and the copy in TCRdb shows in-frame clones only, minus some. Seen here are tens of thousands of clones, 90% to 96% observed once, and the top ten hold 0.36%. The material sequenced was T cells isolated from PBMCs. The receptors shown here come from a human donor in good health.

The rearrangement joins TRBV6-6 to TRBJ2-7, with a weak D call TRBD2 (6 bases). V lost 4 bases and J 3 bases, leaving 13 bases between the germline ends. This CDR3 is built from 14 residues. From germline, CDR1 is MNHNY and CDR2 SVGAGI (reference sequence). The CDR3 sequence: CASSWEEFNYEQYF. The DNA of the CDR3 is TGTGCCAGCAGTTGGGAGGAATTTAACTACGAGCAGTACTTC.

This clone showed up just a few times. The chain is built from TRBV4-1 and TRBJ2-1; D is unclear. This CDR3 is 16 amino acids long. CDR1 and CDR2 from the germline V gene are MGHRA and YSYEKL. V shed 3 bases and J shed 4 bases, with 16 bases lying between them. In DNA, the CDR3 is TGCGCCAGCAGCCATGTTAATTTGGTCTATTACAATGAGCAGTTCTTC. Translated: CASSHVNLVYYNEQFF.

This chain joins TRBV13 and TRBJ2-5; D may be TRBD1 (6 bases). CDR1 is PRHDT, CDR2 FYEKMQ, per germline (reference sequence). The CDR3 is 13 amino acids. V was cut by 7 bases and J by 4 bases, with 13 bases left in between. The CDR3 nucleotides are TGTGCCAGCATCCTACAGGGCCGAGAGACCCAGTACTTC. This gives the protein CASILQGRETQYF.

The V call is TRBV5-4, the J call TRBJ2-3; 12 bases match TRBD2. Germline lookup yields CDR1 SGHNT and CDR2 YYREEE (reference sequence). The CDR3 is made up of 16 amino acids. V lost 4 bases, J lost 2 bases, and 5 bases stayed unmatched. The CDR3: CASSLGTSGYTDTQYF. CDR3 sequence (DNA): TGTGCCAGCAGCCTTGGGACTAGCGGGTACACAGATACGCAGTATTTT.

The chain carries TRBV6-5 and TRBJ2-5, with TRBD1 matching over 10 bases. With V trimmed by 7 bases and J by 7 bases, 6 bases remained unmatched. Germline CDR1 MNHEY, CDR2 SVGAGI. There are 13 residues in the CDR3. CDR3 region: CASTYGQGVTQYF. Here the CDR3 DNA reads TGTGCCAGCACCTATGGACAGGGGGTGACCCAGTACTTC.

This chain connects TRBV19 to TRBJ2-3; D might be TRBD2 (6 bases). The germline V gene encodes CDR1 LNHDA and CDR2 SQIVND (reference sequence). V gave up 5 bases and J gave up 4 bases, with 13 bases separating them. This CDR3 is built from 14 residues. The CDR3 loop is CASSAAGLPDTQYF. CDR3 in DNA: TGTGCCAGTAGTGCTGCGGGGCTACCAGATACGCAGTATTTT. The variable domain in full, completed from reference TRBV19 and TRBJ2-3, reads DGGITQSPKYLFRKEGQNVTLSCEQNLNHDAMYWYRQDPGQGLRLIYYSQIVNDFQKGDIAEGYSVSREKKESFPLTVTSAQKNPTAFYLCASSAAGLPDTQYFGPGTRLTVL.

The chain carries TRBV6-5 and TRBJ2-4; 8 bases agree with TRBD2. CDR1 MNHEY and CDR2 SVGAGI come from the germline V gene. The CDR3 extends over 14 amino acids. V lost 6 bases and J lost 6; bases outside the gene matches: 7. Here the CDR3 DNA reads TGTGCCAGCAGACACAGGGCGGGAGGAAACATTCAGTACTTC. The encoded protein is CASRHRAGGNIQYF.

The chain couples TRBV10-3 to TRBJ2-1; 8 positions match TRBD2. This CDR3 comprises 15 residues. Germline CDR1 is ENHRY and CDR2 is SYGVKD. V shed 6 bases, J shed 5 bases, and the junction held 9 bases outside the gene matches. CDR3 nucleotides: TGTGCCATCAGGAAGAGCGGGAGCCAGGACAATGAGCAGTTCTTC. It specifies CAIRKSGSQDNEQFF.

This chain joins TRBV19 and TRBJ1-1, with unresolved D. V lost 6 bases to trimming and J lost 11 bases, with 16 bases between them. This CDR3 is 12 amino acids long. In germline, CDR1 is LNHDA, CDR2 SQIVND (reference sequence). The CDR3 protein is CASSAHAGSAFF. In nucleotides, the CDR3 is TGTGCCAGTAGCGCTCATGCAGGTTCGGCTTTCTTT.

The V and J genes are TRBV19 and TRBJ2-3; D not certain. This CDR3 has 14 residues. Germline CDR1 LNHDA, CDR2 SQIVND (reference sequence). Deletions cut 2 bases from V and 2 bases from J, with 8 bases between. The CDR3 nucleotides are TGTGCCAGTAGTATATCAGGCTTCACAGATACGCAGTATTTT. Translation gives CASSISGFTDTQYF.

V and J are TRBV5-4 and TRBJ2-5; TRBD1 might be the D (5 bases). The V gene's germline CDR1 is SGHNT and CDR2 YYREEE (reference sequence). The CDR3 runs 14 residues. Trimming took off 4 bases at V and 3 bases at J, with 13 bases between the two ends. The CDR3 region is CASSLTGSKETQYF. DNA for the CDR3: TGTGCCAGCAGCCTCACAGGTAGTAAAGAGACCCAGTACTTC.

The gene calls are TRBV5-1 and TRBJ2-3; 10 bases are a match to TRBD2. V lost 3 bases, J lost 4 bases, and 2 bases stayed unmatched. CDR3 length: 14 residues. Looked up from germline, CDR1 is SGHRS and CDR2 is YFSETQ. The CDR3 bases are TGCGCCAGCAGCTCCCTAGCGGGAGCAGATACGCAGTATTTT. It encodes CASSSLAGADTQYF.

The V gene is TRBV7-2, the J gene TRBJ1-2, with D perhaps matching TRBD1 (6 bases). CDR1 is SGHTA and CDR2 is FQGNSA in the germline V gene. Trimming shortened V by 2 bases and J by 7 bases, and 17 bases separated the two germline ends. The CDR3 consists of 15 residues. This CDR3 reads CASSLQGPQSIGYTF. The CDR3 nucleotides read TGTGCCAGCAGCTTACAGGGGCCCCAGAGTATTGGCTACACCTTC.

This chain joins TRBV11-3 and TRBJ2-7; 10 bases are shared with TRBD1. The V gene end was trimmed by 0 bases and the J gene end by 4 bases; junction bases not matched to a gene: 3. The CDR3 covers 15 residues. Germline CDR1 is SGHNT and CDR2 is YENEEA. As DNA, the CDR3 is TGTGCCAGCAGCTTAGAGACAGGGGGCGGATACGAGCAGTACTTC. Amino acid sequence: CASSLETGGGYEQYF.